This is a list of T cell receptor beta chains from one sample in a study of graft-versus-host responses after intestinal transplantation. Their antigens remain unidentified. TCRdb keeps only in-frame clones here, not all; method: immunoSEQ multiplex PCR. Of tens of thousands of clones listed, around 90% are singletons. The sample consisted of unstimulated CD8+ T cells sorted from spleen or lymph node cells, taken before intestinal transplant. These receptor sequences come from a human donor who received an intestinal transplant. Both conserved end residues are part of each CDR3. Expanded clones are given a class, and other clones once, few, many or no size at all.

V | size | CDR3
TRBV4-1 | - | CASSQENRGVNEQYF
TRBV15 | - | CATSSKDRVQSNTGELFF
TRBV25-1 | - | CASRPWGENTGELFF
TRBV4-2 | - | CASSQPAAGAADTQYF
TRBV15 | - | CATRPGRDDGTTSTDTQYF
TRBV15 | once | CATSRPPGTGDQETQYF
TRBV6-1 | - | CASSAVAAYEQYF
TRBV6-5 | - | CASSYSGQQPTYEQYF
TRBV18 | - | CASSPGFRGSAYEQYF
TRBV27 | - | CASRSESSYEQYF
TRBV2 | few | CASSGTGGSDEQFF
TRBV20-1 | - | CSARSVWGYTF
TRBV7-2 | - | CASSLTGGDYNEQFF
TRBV20-1 | - | CSASIPEQYF
TRBV28 | - | CASSGAGVNTEAFF
TRBV11-1 | - | CASSLRGSDEAFF
TRBV9 | - | CASSSRAGGPGNTIYF